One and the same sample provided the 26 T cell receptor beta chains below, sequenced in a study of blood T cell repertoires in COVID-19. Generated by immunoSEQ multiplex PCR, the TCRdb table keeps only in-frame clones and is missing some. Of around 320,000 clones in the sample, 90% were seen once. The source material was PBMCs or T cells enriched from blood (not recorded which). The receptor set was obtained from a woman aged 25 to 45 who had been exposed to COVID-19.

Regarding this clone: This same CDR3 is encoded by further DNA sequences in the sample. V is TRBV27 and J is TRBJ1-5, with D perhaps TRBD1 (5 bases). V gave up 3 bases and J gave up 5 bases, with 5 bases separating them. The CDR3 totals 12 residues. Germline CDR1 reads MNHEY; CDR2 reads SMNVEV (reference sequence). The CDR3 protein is CASSFRDQPQHF. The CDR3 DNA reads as TGTGCCAGCAGTTTCAGGGATCAGCCCCAGCATTTT.

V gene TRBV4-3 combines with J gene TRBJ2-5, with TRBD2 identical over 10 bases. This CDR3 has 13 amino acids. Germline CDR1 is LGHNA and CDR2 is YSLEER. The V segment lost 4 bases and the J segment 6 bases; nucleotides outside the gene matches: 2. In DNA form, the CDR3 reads TGCGCCAGCAGCCTTAGCGGGGGGCAGACCCAGTACTTC. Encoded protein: CASSLSGGQTQYF.

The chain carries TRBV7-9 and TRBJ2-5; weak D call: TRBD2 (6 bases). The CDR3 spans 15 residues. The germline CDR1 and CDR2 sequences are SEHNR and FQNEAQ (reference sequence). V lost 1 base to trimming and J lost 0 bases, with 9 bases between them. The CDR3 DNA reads TGTGCCAGCAGCTTAGGGGGGGTTAACCAAGAGACCCAGTACTTC. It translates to CASSLGGVNQETQYF.

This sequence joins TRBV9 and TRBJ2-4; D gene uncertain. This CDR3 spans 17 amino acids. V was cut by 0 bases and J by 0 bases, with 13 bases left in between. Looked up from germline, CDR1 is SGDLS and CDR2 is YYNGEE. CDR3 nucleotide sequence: TGTGCCAGCAGCGTAGACGCCGGGTATCTAGCCAAAAACATTCAGTACTTC. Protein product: CASSVDAGYLAKNIQYF.

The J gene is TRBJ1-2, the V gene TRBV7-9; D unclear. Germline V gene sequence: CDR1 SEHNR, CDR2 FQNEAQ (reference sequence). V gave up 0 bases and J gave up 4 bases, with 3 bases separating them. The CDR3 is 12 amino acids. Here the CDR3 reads CASSLASYGYTF. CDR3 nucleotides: TGTGCCAGCAGCTTAGCGAGCTATGGCTACACCTTC.

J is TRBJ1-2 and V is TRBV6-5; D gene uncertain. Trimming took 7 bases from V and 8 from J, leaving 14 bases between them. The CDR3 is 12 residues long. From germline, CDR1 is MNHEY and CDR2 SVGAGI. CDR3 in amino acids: CASKISGSGYTF. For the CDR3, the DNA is TGTGCCAGCAAAATCAGCGGGAGCGGCTACACCTTC.

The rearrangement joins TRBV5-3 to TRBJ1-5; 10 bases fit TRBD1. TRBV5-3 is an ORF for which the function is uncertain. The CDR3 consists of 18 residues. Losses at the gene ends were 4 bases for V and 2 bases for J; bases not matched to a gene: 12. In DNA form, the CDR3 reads TGTGCCAGAAGCGGCGGACAGGGGGACCCATCAGGCAATCAGCCCCAGCATTTT. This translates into CARSGGQGDPSGNQPQHF.

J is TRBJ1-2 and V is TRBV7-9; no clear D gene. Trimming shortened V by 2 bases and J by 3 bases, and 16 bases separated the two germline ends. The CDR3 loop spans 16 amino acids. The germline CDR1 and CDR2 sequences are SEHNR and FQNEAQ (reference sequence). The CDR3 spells CASSLPVFSGYYGYTF. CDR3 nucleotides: TGTGCCAGCAGCTTACCAGTTTTTTCGGGGTACTATGGCTACACCTTC.

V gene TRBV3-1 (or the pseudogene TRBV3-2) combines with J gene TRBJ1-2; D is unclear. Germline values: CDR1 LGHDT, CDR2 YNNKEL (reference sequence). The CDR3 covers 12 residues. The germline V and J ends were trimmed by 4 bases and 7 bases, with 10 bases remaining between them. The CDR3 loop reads CASSPNGGGYTF. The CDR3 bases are TGTGCCAGCAGCCCGAACGGTGGTGGCTACACCTTC.

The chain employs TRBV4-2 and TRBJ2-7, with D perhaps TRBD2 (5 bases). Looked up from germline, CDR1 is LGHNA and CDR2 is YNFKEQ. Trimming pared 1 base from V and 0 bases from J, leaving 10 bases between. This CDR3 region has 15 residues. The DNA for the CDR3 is TGTGCCAGCAGCCAAGCGGGGTTCAGCTCCTACGAGCAGTACTTC. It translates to CASSQAGFSSYEQYF.

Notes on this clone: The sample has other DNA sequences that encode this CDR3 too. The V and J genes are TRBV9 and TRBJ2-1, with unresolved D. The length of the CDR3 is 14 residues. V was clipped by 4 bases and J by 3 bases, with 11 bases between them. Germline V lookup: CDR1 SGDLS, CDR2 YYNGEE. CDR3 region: CASSPVGSYNEQFF. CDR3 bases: TGTGCCAGCAGCCCAGTGGGCAGCTACAATGAGCAGTTCTTC.

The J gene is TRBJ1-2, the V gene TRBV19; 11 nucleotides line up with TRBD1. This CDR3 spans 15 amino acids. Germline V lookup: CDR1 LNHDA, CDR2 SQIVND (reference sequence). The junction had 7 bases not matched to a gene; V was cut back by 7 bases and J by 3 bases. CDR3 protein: CASTGQGAGDYGYTF. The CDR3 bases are TGTGCCAGTACTGGACAGGGGGCGGGAGACTATGGCTACACCTTC.

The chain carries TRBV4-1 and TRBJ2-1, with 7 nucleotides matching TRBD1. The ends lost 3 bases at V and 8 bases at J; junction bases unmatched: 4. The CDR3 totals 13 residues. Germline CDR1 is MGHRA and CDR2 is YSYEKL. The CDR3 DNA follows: TGCGCCAGCAGCCACCAGGGGGTAGATGAGCAGTTCTTC. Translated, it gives CASSHQGVDEQFF.

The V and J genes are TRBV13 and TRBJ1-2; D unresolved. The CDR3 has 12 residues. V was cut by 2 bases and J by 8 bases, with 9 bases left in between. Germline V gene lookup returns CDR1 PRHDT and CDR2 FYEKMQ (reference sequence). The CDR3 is CASSLSGGGYTF. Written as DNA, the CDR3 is TGTGCCAGCAGCTTATCCGGCGGAGGCTACACCTTC.

The CDR3 protein is CASGLVIRAGGLSEQFF. The CDR3 coding sequence is TGTGCTAGTGGTTTGGTAATTCGAGCGGGGGGGCTCTCTGAGCAGTTCTTC. This chain connects TRBV12-5 to TRBJ2-1; 10 bases are a match to TRBD2. CDR3 length: 17 amino acids. J lost 9 bases, V lost 0 bases, and 11 bases had no gene match. Germline V lookup: CDR1 LGHNT, CDR2 FRNRAP. The complete variable domain, with remaining parts taken from reference TRBV12-5 and TRBJ2-1, reads DARVTQTPRHKVTEMGQEVTMRCQPILGHNTVFWYRQTMMQGLELLAYFRNRAPLDDSGMPKDRFSAEMPDATLATLKIQPSEPRDSAVYFCASGLVIRAGGLSEQFFGPGTRLTVL.

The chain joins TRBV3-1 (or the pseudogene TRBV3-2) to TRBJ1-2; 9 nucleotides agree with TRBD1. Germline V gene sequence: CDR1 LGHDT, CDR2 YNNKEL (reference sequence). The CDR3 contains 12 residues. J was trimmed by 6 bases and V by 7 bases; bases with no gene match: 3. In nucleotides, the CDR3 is TGTGCCAGCACCCGGACAGGGGATGGCTACACCTTC. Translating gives CASTRTGDGYTF.

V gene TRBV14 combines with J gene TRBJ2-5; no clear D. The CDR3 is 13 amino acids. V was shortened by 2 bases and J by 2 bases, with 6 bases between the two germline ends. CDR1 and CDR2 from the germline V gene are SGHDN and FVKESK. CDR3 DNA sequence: TGTGCCAGCAGCCAACTTATACAAGAGACCCAGTACTTC. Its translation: CASSQLIQETQYF.

CDR3 protein: CASSLVPGLAGYNEQFF. As DNA, the CDR3 is TGTGCCAGCAGCTTAGTGCCGGGACTAGCGGGGTACAATGAGCAGTTCTTC. This chain joins TRBV7-9 and TRBJ2-1, with 13 bases matching TRBD2. The CDR3 covers 17 residues. The V gene's germline CDR1 is SEHNR and CDR2 FQNEAQ (reference sequence). V shed 1 base and J 4 bases; nucleotides not matched to a gene: 4.

CDR3 amino acids: CASSPTGLAGGSYEQYF. CDR3 DNA sequence: TGTGCCAGCAGCCCCACGGGGCTAGCGGGGGGCTCCTACGAGCAGTACTTC. This sequence joins TRBV13 and TRBJ2-7; TRBD2 agrees at 11 bases. V lost 5 bases and J lost 0; bases outside the gene matches: 9. The CDR3 totals 17 residues. The germline CDR1 and CDR2 sequences are PRHDT and FYEKMQ (reference sequence). Full variable domain (rest looked up from reference TRBV13 and TRBJ2-7): AAGVIQSPRHLIKEKRETATLKCYPIPRHDTVYWYQQGPGQDPQFLISFYEKMQSDKGSIPDRFSAQQFSDYHSELNMSSLELGDSALYFCASSPTGLAGGSYEQYFGPGTRLTVT.

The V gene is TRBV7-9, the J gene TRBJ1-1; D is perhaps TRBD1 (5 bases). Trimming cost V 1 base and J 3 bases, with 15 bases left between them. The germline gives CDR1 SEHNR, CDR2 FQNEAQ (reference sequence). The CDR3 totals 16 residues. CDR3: CASSLGLRSRDTEAFF. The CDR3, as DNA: TGTGCCAGCAGCTTAGGCCTCCGAAGCAGGGACACTGAAGCTTTCTTT.

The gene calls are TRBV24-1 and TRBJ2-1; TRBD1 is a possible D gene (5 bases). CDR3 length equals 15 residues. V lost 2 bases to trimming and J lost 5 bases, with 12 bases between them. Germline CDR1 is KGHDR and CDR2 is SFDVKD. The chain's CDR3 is CATSDYRTGHNEQFF. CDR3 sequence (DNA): TGTGCCACCAGTGATTATAGAACAGGTCACAATGAGCAGTTCTTC.

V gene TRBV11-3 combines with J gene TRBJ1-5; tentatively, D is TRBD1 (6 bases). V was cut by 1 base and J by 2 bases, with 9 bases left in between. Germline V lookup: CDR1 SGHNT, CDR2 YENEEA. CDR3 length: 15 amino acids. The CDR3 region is CASSLVRTGNQPQHF. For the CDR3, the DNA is TGTGCCAGCAGCTTAGTGAGGACAGGCAATCAGCCCCAGCATTTT.

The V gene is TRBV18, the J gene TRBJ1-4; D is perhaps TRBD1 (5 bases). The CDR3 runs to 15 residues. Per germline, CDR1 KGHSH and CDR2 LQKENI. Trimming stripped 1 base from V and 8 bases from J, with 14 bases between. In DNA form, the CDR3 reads TGTGCCAGCTCACCACGGTCAGGCCAGGGCGAAAAACTGTTTTTT. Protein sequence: CASSPRSGQGEKLFF. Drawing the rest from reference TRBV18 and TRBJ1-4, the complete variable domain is NAGVMQNPRHLVRRRGQEARLRCSPMKGHSHVYWYRQLPEEGLKFMVYLQKENIIDESGMPKERFSAEFPKEGPSILRIQQVVRGDSAAYFCASSPRSGQGEKLFFGSGTQLSVL.

Written as DNA, the CDR3 is TGCGCCAGCAGTCCCACCGGGATTGCTCGTTCCTACGAGCAGTACTTC. Protein: CASSPTGIARSYEQYF. The V and J genes are TRBV4-1 and TRBJ2-7; TRBD2 might be the D (5 bases). The CDR3 is 16 residues long. The V gene's germline CDR1 is MGHRA and CDR2 YSYEKL. Deletions cut 6 bases from V and 1 base from J, with 19 bases between.

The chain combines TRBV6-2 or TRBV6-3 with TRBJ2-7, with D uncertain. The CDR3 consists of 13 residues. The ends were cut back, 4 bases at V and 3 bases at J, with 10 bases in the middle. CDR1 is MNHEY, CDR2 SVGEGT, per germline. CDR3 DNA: TGTGCCAGCAGTTCCTCCTTACACTACGAGCAGTACTTC. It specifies CASSSSLHYEQYF.

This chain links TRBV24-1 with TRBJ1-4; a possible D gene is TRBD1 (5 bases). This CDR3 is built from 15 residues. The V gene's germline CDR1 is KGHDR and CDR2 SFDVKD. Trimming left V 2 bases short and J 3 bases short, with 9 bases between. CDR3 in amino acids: CATSDSRGANEKLFF. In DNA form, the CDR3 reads TGTGCCACCAGTGATTCGCGGGGGGCTAATGAAAAACTGTTTTTT.